This record concerns one TCR beta chain sequence. This sample is part of a study of ipilimumab plus nivolumab after autologous stem cell transplantation. Turning to the study itself: The DLBCL group included primary refractory and relapsed cases.

Patients got ipilimumab 1 mg/kg beginning 14 to 28 days post-transplant. Germline assignment: CDR1 SEHNR and CDR2 FQNEAQ (reference sequence). The CDR3 covers 15 residues. The V end lost 1 base, the J end lost 9 bases, and 15 bases lay between the germline ends. The method was immunoSEQ multiplex PCR; TCRdb's version includes in-frame clones alone and lacks a portion of them. Of around 20,000 clones in the sample, 77% are singletons; the top ten hold roughly a fifth. The chain recombines TRBV7-9 with TRBJ2-2, with D unclear. The sample consisted of PBMCs, taken in a trial of ipilimumab plus nivolumab as post-transplant consolidation. The source of this sequence is a male donor with diffuse large B-cell lymphoma. As DNA, the CDR3 is TGTGCCAGCAGCTTAGGGAGACCCTCTACGAGGGAGCTGTTTTTT. Its protein is CASSLGRPSTRELFF.